The 12 T cell receptor beta chains below all came from one sample that was sequenced in a study of blood T cells in healthy people across ages. A second PCR of about 7 to 12 cycles used a sample-barcoded 5' primer and a J-beta primer mix. One entry per CDR3 protein, called by TCRdb with MiXCR from the 5' RACE reads. The repertoire holds under 2,000,000 distinct CDR3 sequences, with about 50% as singletons. Sample: blood. The receptors come from a woman between 40 and 50 years old in good health.

This sequence joins TRBV15 and TRBJ2-3, with 9 bases matching TRBD2. The J segment lost 0 bases and the V segment lost 2 bases, leaving 3 bases of the junction unmatched. CDR1 LNHNV and CDR2 YYDKDF come from the germline V gene (reference sequence). The CDR3 is 16 residues long. The CDR3 DNA sequence: TGTGCCACCAGCAGAAGGACTAGCGCAAGCACAGATACGCAGTATTTT. This encodes CATSRRTSASTDTQYF.

The rearrangement uses TRBV12-3 or TRBV12-4 and TRBJ1-1; D is ambiguous. The V gene lost 2 bases and the J gene lost 7 bases, with 8 bases spanning the gap. This CDR3 has 12 amino acids. CDR3 coding DNA: TGTGCCAGCAGTTTACGCCCGGGTGAAGCTTTCTTT. Protein sequence: CASSLRPGEAFF.

This chain joins TRBV24-1 and TRBJ2-1; a possible D gene is TRBD1 (6 bases). Germline loops: CDR1 KGHDR, CDR2 SFDVKD. This CDR3 is 17 amino acids long. V was trimmed by 3 bases and J by 5 bases, leaving 19 bases between them. The CDR3 DNA sequence: TGTGCCACCAGTGATCTCTCCTCTACCACAGGGAACAATGAGCAGTTCTTC. It is translated as CATSDLSSTTGNNEQFF.

The rearrangement joins TRBV4-1 to TRBJ2-7; D not certain. Germline-derived CDR1 and CDR2 are MGHRA and YSYEKL. Trimming stripped 1 base from V and 1 base from J, with 11 bases between. The length of the CDR3 is 15 residues. The CDR3: CASSQGWGSSYEQYF. DNA for the CDR3: TGCGCCAGCAGCCAAGGGTGGGGTTCTTCCTACGAGCAGTACTTC.

This clonotype showed up many times. The V call is TRBV20-1, the J call TRBJ2-7; no definite D call. Germline V gene sequence: CDR1 DFQATT, CDR2 SNEGSKA (reference sequence). The CDR3 extends over 11 amino acids. Trimming took 1 base from V and 4 from J, leaving 5 bases between them. The CDR3 here is CSARALYEQYF. In nucleotides, the CDR3 is TGCAGTGCTAGAGCCTTATACGAGCAGTACTTC.

The chain recombines TRBV7-8 with TRBJ2-7; perhaps D is TRBD1 or TRBD2 (5 bases each). The CDR3 covers 18 residues. Trimming took 3 bases from V and 3 from J, leaving 24 bases between them. The germline V gene encodes CDR1 SGHVS and CDR2 FQNEAQ. The DNA for the CDR3 is TGTGCCAGCAGCTTGGGGGTATCTCGTGTGGACCCGAGCTACGAGCAGTACTTC. It translates to CASSLGVSRVDPSYEQYF.

This clonotype was observed a handful of times. The chain joins TRBV29-1 to TRBJ1-2; 11 nucleotides line up with TRBD1. The CDR3 is 16 amino acids. The germline V gene encodes CDR1 SQVTM and CDR2 ANQGSEA. J gave up 3 bases and V 2 bases, and 8 bases lay outside the gene matches. CDR3 sequence reads: CSVEWTGGKGYYGYTF. DNA of the CDR3: TGCAGCGTTGAATGGACAGGGGGCAAAGGTTACTATGGCTACACCTTC.

The table lists this clonotype with a few counts. The chain recombines TRBV7-2 with TRBJ1-2, with no clear D. The ends were cut back, 0 bases at V and 3 bases at J, with 5 bases in the middle. This CDR3 has 13 residues. Germline CDR1 is SGHTA and CDR2 is FQGNSA. The CDR3 sequence is CASSLAVDYGYTF. The CDR3 nucleotides read TGTGCCAGCAGCTTAGCCGTAGACTATGGCTACACCTTC.

This clonotype was recorded at least ten times. The V gene is TRBV27, the J gene TRBJ2-5, with 9 bases lining up with TRBD2. In germline, CDR1 is MNHEY, CDR2 SMNVEV (reference sequence). V lost 9 bases to trimming and J lost 4 bases; unmatched junction nucleotides: 15. CDR3 length: 16 amino acids. This CDR3 reads CASGYGGGAGVETQYF. CDR3 DNA: TGTGCCAGTGGGTATGGCGGGGGGGCTGGGGTAGAGACCCAGTACTTC.

This clonotype has just a few counts. The chain recombines TRBV7-8 with TRBJ2-4; TRBD2 is a possible D gene (7 bases). The germline gives CDR1 SGHVS, CDR2 FQNEAQ. Deletions cut 2 bases from V and 5 bases from J, with 13 bases between. The CDR3 sequence is 15 residues long. CDR3 residues: CASSLRGGRENIQYF. The DNA for the CDR3 is TGTGCCAGCAGCTTAAGGGGGGGCCGAGAAAACATTCAGTACTTC.

The rearrangement joins TRBV7-2 to TRBJ2-5; D unclear. The DNA end is more similar to TRBJ2-7, so the J call may be wrong. The CDR3 loop spans 16 amino acids. The V gene's germline CDR1 is SGHTA and CDR2 FQGNSA. CDR3 DNA: TGTGCCAGCAGCTTAGAAAGTCAGATTCCCGGCGACGAGCAGTACTTC. It specifies CASSLESQIPGDEQYF.

This chain connects TRBV27 to TRBJ1-2; no clear D. Germline V gives CDR1 MNHEY, CDR2 SMNVEV (reference sequence). The CDR3 is 13 residues long. Deletions cut 6 bases from V and 8 bases from J, with 16 bases between. CDR3 region: CASSPDRLNGYTF. The CDR3 nucleotides are TGTGCCAGCAGCCCAGACCGGTTGAACGGCTACACCTTC.